This T cell receptor beta chain was observed in a study of blood T cells in healthy people across ages. The second PCR ran roughly 7 to 12 cycles with a sample-barcoded 5' primer and J-beta primers. Each CDR3 protein gets one entry after TCRdb re-called the 5' RACE reads with MiXCR. The sample has about 730,000 distinct CDR3 sequences, roughly 44% seen once; the top ten hold around 20%. The CDR3 is 16 residues long. Germline-derived CDR1 and CDR2 are SGHNT and YYREEE (reference sequence). The J segment lost 2 bases and the V segment lost 4 bases, leaving 5 bases of the junction unmatched. This clonotype was observed a few times.

The V and J genes are TRBV5-4 and TRBJ2-1; 11 bases align to TRBD2. Specimen: blood. The TCR sequence derives from a woman in her sixties or seventies in good health. The CDR3: CASSEGLAVAYNEQFF. CDR3 DNA sequence: TGTGCCAGCAGCGAGGGACTAGCGGTTGCCTACAATGAGCAGTTCTTC.